This T cell receptor (beta chain) originates from a study of control samples from healthy donors and cancer patients. Between the trimmed V and J ends, which lost 6 bases and 5 bases, there was a span of 13 bases. This CDR3 is built from 13 residues. Per germline, CDR1 MNHEY and CDR2 SMNVEV (reference sequence). This table comes from immunoSEQ multiplex PCR, and its TCRdb copy is limited to in-frame clones, with some not included. Counted here are 120,000 to 150,000 clones, approximately 94% occurring once; the ten biggest clones make up approximately 14%. In its sample, this clone was seen once. The TCR originated in a man in his forties or fifties in good health. The chain is built from TRBV27 and TRBJ1-1; D may be TRBD1 (6 bases). Sequenced input: blood. The CDR3 coding sequence is TGTGCCAGCAGGCAGGGGAGCGGAACTGAAGCTTTCTTT. Translating gives CASRQGSGTEAFF.